The 21 T cell receptor beta chains in this list originate from one sample, sequenced in a study of blood T cells in healthy people across ages. A sample-barcoded 5' primer and a J-beta primer mix were used in a second PCR of roughly 7 to 11 cycles. TCRdb processed the 5' RACE reads anew with MiXCR; each CDR3 protein has one entry. The sample shows roughly 700,000 distinct CDR3 sequences, around half of them seen only once. The sequenced material came from blood. Source of these receptors: a woman in her fifties or sixties in good health.

The V gene is TRBV18, the J gene TRBJ2-7, with TRBD2 matching over 10 bases. The better agreement between TRBJ2-5 and the DNA end casts doubt on the J call. Germline V CDR1 and CDR2: KGHSH, LQKENI. There are 16 residues in the CDR3. DNA of the CDR3: TGTGCCAGCTCACCTCGGGCTAGCGGGGGAGCGGAGACCCAGTACTTC. Protein: CASSPRASGGAETQYF.

V usage is TRBV7-9 and J usage is TRBJ1-2; tentatively, D is TRBD1 (6 bases). This CDR3 region has 18 residues. Per the germline V gene, CDR1 is SEHNR and CDR2 is FQNEAQ (reference sequence). Trimming removed 5 bases from V and 2 bases from J, with 24 bases in between. CDR3 protein: CASSIEHGPGHQNYGYTF. CDR3 nucleotide sequence: TGTGCCAGCAGCATTGAGCATGGTCCGGGACATCAAAACTATGGCTACACCTTC.

V and J are TRBV20-1 and TRBJ2-3; either TRBD1 or TRBD2 may supply D (5 bases each). The CDR3 loop spans 14 amino acids. Germline assignment: CDR1 DFQATT and CDR2 SNEGSKA (reference sequence). The V and J ends lost 3 bases and 2 bases respectively, with 12 bases between them. The CDR3 DNA reads TGCAGTGCTAGTCCCGGGGCAATCACAGATACGCAGTATTTT. Encoded protein: CSASPGAITDTQYF.

The chain combines TRBV28 with TRBJ2-7; D perhaps matches TRBD2 (6 bases). The germline gives CDR1 MDHEN, CDR2 SYDVKM. The CDR3 contains 14 residues. V lost 3 bases and J 5 bases, leaving 14 bases between the germline ends. The CDR3 DNA sequence: TGTGCCAGCAGTTTCTCCGGGAGTGGCGACGAGCAGTACTTC. Protein product: CASSFSGSGDEQYF.

The rearrangement uses TRBV7-2 and TRBJ2-1, with 9 bases that match TRBD2. In germline, CDR1 is SGHTA, CDR2 FQGNSA. Germline trimming cut 7 bases from V and 4 bases from J; bases unmatched to any gene: 8. The CDR3 extends over 15 amino acids. CDR3 sequence (DNA): TGTGCCAGCATCCAGCGCCTAGCGGGATACAATGAGCAGTTCTTC. This translates into CASIQRLAGYNEQFF.

This clonotype has just a few counts. CDR3 in amino acids: CASSELGPLSSYEQYF. CDR3 DNA: TGCGCCAGCAGCGAACTGGGACCGCTCAGCTCCTACGAGCAGTACTTC. This chain connects TRBV5-1 to TRBJ2-7, with D possibly called TRBD1 or TRBD2 (5 bases each). The CDR3 is made up of 16 amino acids. V was shortened by 4 bases and J by 0 bases, with 17 bases between the two germline ends. The germline V gene encodes CDR1 SGHRS and CDR2 YFSETQ.

This clonotype was seen only once. This may arise from a read error, as a much more abundant clone is one base away. This sequence joins TRBV6-6 and TRBJ1-6; D unclear. Germline CDR1 reads MNHNY; CDR2 reads SVGAGI (reference sequence). The CDR3 sequence is 13 residues long. V was pared by 5 bases and J by 7 bases, with 9 bases between. CDR3 sequence: CASSAPENSPLHF. In DNA, the CDR3 is TGTGCCAGCAGTGCTCCAGAAAATTCACCCCTCCACTTT.

Only a few counts were recorded for this clonotype. The rearrangement links TRBV3-1 to TRBJ1-2, with D uncertain. The CDR3 is made up of 16 amino acids. CDR1 LGHDT and CDR2 YNNKEL come from the germline V gene (reference sequence). The V end lost 0 bases, the J end lost 3 bases, and 14 bases lay between the germline ends. CDR3 in amino acids: CASSQDLAGRDYGYTF. For the CDR3, the DNA is TGTGCCAGCAGCCAAGATCTTGCGGGAAGGGACTATGGCTACACCTTC.

The gene calls are TRBV20-1 and TRBJ2-6; D is uncertain. This CDR3 contains 15 residues. Trimming took off 3 bases at V and 0 bases at J, with 9 bases between the two ends. CDR1 is DFQATT and CDR2 is SNEGSKA in the germline V gene (reference sequence). The CDR3 region is CSASMSSSGANVLTF. The CDR3 bases are TGCAGTGCTAGTATGTCCAGCTCTGGGGCCAACGTCCTGACTTTC.

The chain combines TRBV10-3 with TRBJ2-7; D remains ambiguous. The CDR3 spans 14 residues. Trimming cost V 0 bases and J 5 bases, with 11 bases left between them. Per germline, CDR1 ENHRY and CDR2 SYGVKD. CDR3 sequence (DNA): TGTGCCATCAGTGAGTCCTGGGATCAGGACGAGCAGTACTTC. It codes for CAISESWDQDEQYF.

The V and J genes are TRBV28 and TRBJ2-7; a weak D match, TRBD1 (5 bases). CDR3 size: 11 residues. Germline CDR1 reads MDHEN; CDR2 reads SYDVKM. The germline V and J ends were trimmed by 8 bases and 9 bases, with 14 bases remaining between them. CDR3 region: CASYDSGGQYF. CDR3 in DNA: TGTGCCAGCTATGACAGTGGTGGGCAGTACTTC.

The V call is TRBV7-2, the J call TRBJ2-7; either TRBD1 or TRBD2 may supply D (5 bases each). The CDR3 extends over 14 amino acids. V was cut by 5 bases and J by 2 bases, with 13 bases left in between. Germline assignment: CDR1 SGHTA and CDR2 FQGNSA. CDR3 in DNA: TGTGCCAGCAGCGGGAGAGGGGTGACCTACGAGCAGTACTTC. Protein product: CASSGRGVTYEQYF.

V and J are TRBV6-2 or TRBV6-3 and TRBJ2-7, with D perhaps assigned TRBD1 or TRBD2 (5 bases each). The germline V gene encodes CDR1 MNHEY and CDR2 SVGEGT. With 2 bases removed from V and 4 bases from J, the gap between germline ends came to 15 bases. The CDR3 runs 15 residues. CDR3 amino acids: CASSYPPGRTYEQYF. CDR3 bases: TGTGCCAGCAGTTACCCTCCGGGACGGACATACGAGCAGTACTTC.

The table lists this clonotype with many counts. The rearrangement uses TRBV7-2 and TRBJ2-6; a weak D match, TRBD1 (6 bases). Germline V gene sequence: CDR1 SGHTA, CDR2 FQGNSA. There are 15 residues in the CDR3. Trimming took 3 bases from V and 0 from J, leaving 6 bases between them. The CDR3 here is CASSFRGSGANVLTF. The DNA of the CDR3 is TGTGCCAGCAGCTTCAGGGGCTCTGGGGCCAACGTCCTGACTTTC. The full variable domain, with the rest looked up from reference TRBV7-2 and TRBJ2-6, is GAGVSQSPSNKVTEKGKDVELRCDPISGHTALYWYRQSLGQGLEFLIYFQGNSAPDKSGLPSDRFSAERTGGSVSTLTIQRTQQEDSAVYLCASSFRGSGANVLTFGAGSRLTVL.

CDR3 amino acids: CASGSKGTQYF. CDR3 DNA: TGTGCCAGCGGATCGAAGGGGACCCAGTACTTC. The rearrangement links TRBV28 to TRBJ2-5; unclear D gene. V lost 8 bases, J lost 7 bases, and 11 bases lay in between. The CDR3 consists of 11 residues. CDR1 is MDHEN, CDR2 SYDVKM, per germline.

The V call is TRBV2, the J call TRBJ2-7, with 9 bases matching TRBD1. CDR3 length: 16 amino acids. Per the germline V gene, CDR1 is SNHLY and CDR2 is FYNNEI. V was clipped by 6 bases and J by 5 bases; unmatched bases: 14. The DNA of the CDR3 is TGTGCCAGCAGGGACCCAAGACAGGGGGTAGTTCACGAGCAGTACTTC. Amino acids: CASRDPRQGVVHEQYF. The variable domain in full, with the rest retrieved from reference TRBV2 and TRBJ2-7, is EPEVTQTPSHQVTQMGQEVILRCVPISNHLYFYWYRQILGQKVEFLVSFYNNEISEKSEIFDDQFSVERPDGSNFTLKIRSTKLEDSAMYFCASRDPRQGVVHEQYFGPGTRLTVT.

The CDR3 loop is CASRRLAGGNEQFF. In DNA, the CDR3 is TGTGCCAGCCGACGACTAGCGGGGGGGAATGAGCAGTTCTTC. The V call is TRBV7-2, the J call TRBJ2-1; 14 bases align to TRBD2. Trimming cost V 8 bases and J 7 bases; bases outside gene matches: 4. Germline CDR1 SGHTA, CDR2 FQGNSA. The CDR3 totals 14 residues.

The chain has TRBV28 and TRBJ1-2, with TRBD1 identical over 8 bases. Germline V gene lookup returns CDR1 MDHEN and CDR2 SYDVKM. V lost 1 base, J lost 5 bases, and 6 bases stayed unmatched. This CDR3 has 15 residues. The CDR3 protein is CASSLSRTGFYGYTF. CDR3 bases: TGTGCCAGCAGTTTATCGCGGACAGGGTTTTATGGCTACACCTTC.

This clonotype showed up just a few times. The gene calls are TRBV20-1 and TRBJ1-2, with D possibly TRBD1 on 6 matching bases. Germline-derived CDR1 and CDR2 are DFQATT and SNEGSKA (reference sequence). Trimming left V 1 base short and J 4 bases short, with 16 bases between. This CDR3 has 15 residues. This chain's CDR3 is CSARAPRGGGYGYTF. The CDR3 nucleotides are TGCAGTGCTAGAGCGCCCAGGGGAGGCGGCTATGGCTACACCTTC.

CDR3 DNA sequence: TGTGCCAGCAGCTTTGACAGGGCGAACACCGGGGAGCTGTTTTTT. Translation: CASSFDRANTGELFF. The V call is TRBV7-2, the J call TRBJ2-2; 7 positions match TRBD1. The CDR3 has 15 amino acids. The germline V gene has CDR1 SGHTA and CDR2 FQGNSA. V shed 3 bases and J 0 bases; nucleotides not matched to a gene: 1.

The chain is built from TRBV7-3 and TRBJ2-1; TRBD1 is a possible D gene (5 bases). This CDR3 has 14 amino acids. Germline CDR1 reads SGHTA; CDR2 reads FQGTGA. The germline V and J ends were trimmed by 5 bases and 9 bases, with 17 bases remaining between them. CDR3 DNA sequence: TGTGCCAGCAGCCCGGCGTGGGGCCTGGGTGAGCAGTTCTTC. It specifies CASSPAWGLGEQFF.